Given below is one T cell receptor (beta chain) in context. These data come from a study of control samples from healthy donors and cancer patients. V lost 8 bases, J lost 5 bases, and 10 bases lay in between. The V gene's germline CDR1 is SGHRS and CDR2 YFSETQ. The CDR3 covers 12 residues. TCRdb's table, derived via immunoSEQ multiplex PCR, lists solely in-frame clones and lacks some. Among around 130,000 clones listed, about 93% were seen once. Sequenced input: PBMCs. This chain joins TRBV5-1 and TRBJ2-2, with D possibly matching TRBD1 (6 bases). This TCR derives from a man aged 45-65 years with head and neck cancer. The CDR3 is CASRGQTGELFF. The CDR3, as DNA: TGCGCCAGTAGAGGACAGACCGGGGAGCTGTTTTTT.